This passage covers 3 T cell receptor beta chains from one sample sequenced in a study of T cells in Graves' hyperthyroidism and ophthalmopathy. TCR beta CDR3 regions were amplified from RNA. An initial round of RT-PCR targeting the TCR CDR3 relied on the HTBI primer set. One entry per CDR3 protein, called by TCRdb with MiXCR from the multiplex PCR reads. The table includes around 300,000 distinct CDR3 sequences, around 20% detected once. Sequencing was carried out using blood. The source is a man aged 25 to 40 with Graves' ophthalmopathy.

This clonotype was counted a few times. The gene calls are TRBV5-1 and TRBJ1-4; D gene ambiguous. CDR1 is SGHRS and CDR2 is YFSETQ in the germline V gene. V was clipped by 0 bases and J by 8 bases, with 14 bases between them. This CDR3 spans 15 amino acids. In DNA form, the CDR3 reads TGCGCCAGCAGCTTGGTGGGCAGACCCAGGGAAAAACTGTTTTTT. Its translation is CASSLVGRPREKLFF.

In this sample, this clonotype turned up a few times. This rearrangement joins TRBV10-2 to TRBJ2-1, with unresolved D. Per the germline V gene, CDR1 is WSHSY and CDR2 is SAAADI. V was shortened by 7 bases and J by 4 bases, with 11 bases between the two germline ends. The CDR3 runs to 13 residues. The CDR3: CASTPDSYNEQFF. The CDR3 DNA sequence: TGCGCCAGCACCCCCGATTCGTACAATGAGCAGTTCTTC.

This clonotype was counted at least ten times. The chain is built from TRBV28 and TRBJ2-7; D is perhaps TRBD2 (6 bases). V was trimmed by 6 bases and J by 5 bases, leaving 11 bases between them. CDR1 and CDR2 from the germline V gene are MDHEN and SYDVKM. This CDR3 comprises 12 residues. CDR3 sequence: CASSLGGHEQYF. In DNA, the CDR3 is TGTGCCAGCAGCCTGGGGGGTCACGAGCAGTACTTC. The whole variable domain, remainder taken from reference TRBV28 and TRBJ2-7, is DVKVTQSSRYLVKRTGEKVFLECVQDMDHENMFWYRQDPGLGLRLIYFSYDVKMKEKGDIPEGYSVSREKKERFSLILESASTNQTSMYLCASSLGGHEQYFGPGTRLTVT.